This TCR beta chain was retrieved from a study of Graves' ophthalmopathy and Graves' hyperthyroidism. The CDR3 is made up of 16 amino acids. Germline V CDR1 and CDR2: LNHDA, SQIVND (reference sequence). The junction had 20 bases not matched to a gene; V was cut back by 10 bases and J by 6 bases. The study amplified TCR beta CDR3 regions using RNA transcripts. Second-round multiplex PCR followed a first-round RT-PCR using HTBI primers. A single record per CDR3 protein comes from TCRdb applying MiXCR to the multiplex PCR reads. The sample lists roughly 50,000 distinct CDR3 sequences, approximately 45% occurring once.

This clonotype was sampled from an adult woman with Graves' ophthalmopathy. The J gene is TRBJ2-7, the V gene TRBV19; the match to TRBD1 covers 8 bases. Sequencing was carried out using peripheral blood. The chain's CDR3 is CATSSNQGAKTPEQYF. The CDR3 nucleotides read TGTGCCACCTCATCGAATCAGGGGGCTAAAACGCCCGAGCAGTACTTC.